This T cell receptor (beta chain) derives from a study of T cells in localized non-small cell lung cancer. Overall study findings and caveats: Researchers found a median approximately 53 of the top 100 tumor clones in adjacent lung.

The method was immunoSEQ multiplex PCR; TCRdb's version includes in-frame clones alone and lacks a portion of them. The sample lists roughly 58,000 clones; more than 80% were seen once. This clone is judged medium-sized. The target antigen is unknown. Deletions cut 2 bases from V and 8 bases from J, with 13 bases between. The CDR3 is 14 amino acids. CDR1 and CDR2 (germline): SGHVS, FQNEAQ. The receptor comes from a man aged 35-69 years with stage II lung adenocarcinoma. This sample comprised PBMCs, obtained before any cancer treatment. The chain links TRBV7-8 to TRBJ2-1, with D maybe TRBD2 (6 bases). The CDR3 nucleotides read TGTGCCAGCAGCTTATACTCTAGCGTCCATGAGCAGTTCTTC. This gives the protein CASSLYSSVHEQFF.